These 22 T cell receptor beta chains came from one sample sequenced in a study of beta chain features in type 1 diabetes. Study observations and caveats: Type 1 diabetes patients had TCRB CDR3s that were shorter (moderately but significantly so) in all four CD4+ subsets.

These receptors lack a known antigen. Investigators reverse transcribed all isolated RNA, so they sequenced expressed TCRB transcripts. The method was immunoSEQ multiplex PCR; TCRdb's version includes in-frame clones alone and lacks a portion of them. The sample lists hundreds of thousands of clones; under 15% were seen once. The sequencing sample was made of naive CD4+ T cells from blood. The receptors shown here come from a man younger than 35 with type 1 diabetes.

There are a few counts of this clone. The rearrangement uses TRBV16 and TRBJ1-4; D perhaps matches TRBD1 (6 bases). Germline values: CDR1 KGHSY, CDR2 FQNENV. CDR3 length: 14 residues. V was trimmed by 4 bases and J by 8 bases, leaving 14 bases between them. In DNA, the CDR3 is TGTGCCAGCAGCCCCCGGCGACAGGACGAAAAACTGTTTTTT. Residues: CASSPRRQDEKLFF.

The gene calls are TRBV2 and TRBJ1-5; D is uncertain. V shed 8 bases and J shed 5 bases, with 19 bases lying between them. CDR1 SNHLY and CDR2 FYNNEI come from the germline V gene. The CDR3 loop spans 15 amino acids. The CDR3 sequence: CASGAPPGIYQPQHF. In DNA form, the CDR3 reads TGTGCCAGCGGAGCGCCACCGGGGATCTATCAGCCCCAGCATTTT.

The chain has TRBV29-1 and TRBJ2-7, with D perhaps matching TRBD1 (5 bases). The germline V gene encodes CDR1 SQVTM and CDR2 ANQGSEA. Trimming cost V 6 bases and J 1 base, with 13 bases left between them. This CDR3 comprises 13 residues. The CDR3 coding sequence is TGCAGCGTGGGGCGGTTTGGGTCCTACGAGCAGTACTTC. Protein product: CSVGRFGSYEQYF.

This clone was seen more than once but under ten times. The rearrangement uses TRBV2 and TRBJ2-3; 7 positions agree with TRBD1. The CDR3 spans 14 residues. J gave up 6 bases and V 0 bases, and 3 bases lay outside the gene matches. Per germline, CDR1 SNHLY and CDR2 FYNNEI. The CDR3 coding sequence is TGTGCCAGCAGTGAAGCAGGGGGCAGGGATACGCAGTATTTT. It yields the protein CASSEAGGRDTQYF.

The DNA for the CDR3 is TGTGCCAGCTCGAGGGAGTATAGCAATCAGCCCCAGCATTTT. Amino acids: CASSREYSNQPQHF. V and J are TRBV7-2 and TRBJ1-5; D unclear. V lost 8 bases to trimming and J lost 0 bases, with 11 bases between them. The CDR3 spans 14 residues. Germline lookup yields CDR1 SGHTA and CDR2 FQGNSA.

The rearrangement links TRBV6-5 to TRBJ1-2; possible D gene TRBD1, 6 bases. Germline V gene sequence: CDR1 MNHEY, CDR2 SVGAGI. Trimming removed 2 bases at V and 5 bases at J, with 12 bases between. This CDR3 region has 14 residues. The CDR3 loop is CASSYLTGRYGYTF. The DNA of the CDR3 is TGTGCCAGCAGTTACCTAACAGGGAGATATGGCTACACCTTC.

The V gene is TRBV5-1, the J gene TRBJ2-5; TRBD2 agrees at 12 bases. CDR3 length: 17 residues. The junction had 8 bases not matched to a gene; V was cut back by 0 bases and J by 5 bases. Germline-derived CDR1 and CDR2 are SGHRS and YFSETQ. In nucleotides, the CDR3 is TGCGCCAGCAGCTTGGAACTAGCGGGGGGTCTTGGGGAGACCCAGTACTTC. It encodes CASSLELAGGLGETQYF.

The rearrangement uses TRBV5-1 and TRBJ1-2; TRBD1 matches 8 bases. Trimming removed 0 bases from V and 3 bases from J; junction bases left unmatched: 7. The germline V gene has CDR1 SGHRS and CDR2 YFSETQ. The CDR3 is 16 amino acids. In nucleotides, the CDR3 is TGCGCCAGCAGCTTGGGGCTGGACAGGGTCGACTATGGCTACACCTTC. It yields the protein CASSLGLDRVDYGYTF. Using reference TRBV5-1 and TRBJ1-2 for the parts outside the CDR3, the full variable domain is KAGVTQTPRYLIKTRGQQVTLSCSPISGHRSVSWYQQTPGQGLQFLFEYFSETQRNKGNFPGRFSGRQFSNSRSEMNVSTLELGDSALYLCASSLGLDRVDYGYTFGSGTRLTVV.

The chain has TRBV7-3 and TRBJ2-3; the match to TRBD2 covers 9 bases. V gave up 5 bases and J gave up 2 bases; unmatched junction bases: 5. This CDR3 is built from 15 residues. CDR1 and CDR2 (germline): SGHTA, FQGTGA. CDR3 region: CASSPGLAITDTQYF. DNA for the CDR3: TGTGCCAGCAGCCCAGGACTAGCGATCACAGATACGCAGTATTTT.

The chain recombines TRBV9 with TRBJ2-6, with no clear D. CDR3 length equals 17 residues. The germline CDR1 and CDR2 sequences are SGDLS and YYNGEE. V was pared by 1 base and J by 0 bases, with 11 bases between. Here the CDR3 reads CASSVRSLSSGANVLTF. In DNA form, the CDR3 reads TGTGCCAGCAGCGTACGTTCCCTAAGCTCTGGGGCCAACGTCCTGACTTTC.

The chain has TRBV28 and TRBJ1-2; tentatively, D is TRBD1 (6 bases). The CDR3 runs 12 residues. Germline values: CDR1 MDHEN, CDR2 SYDVKM. Trimming cost V 7 bases and J 4 bases, with 10 bases left between them. This CDR3 reads CASTPGAYGYTF. Here the CDR3 DNA reads TGTGCCAGCACACCGGGGGCCTATGGCTACACCTTC.

The chain has TRBV4-1 and TRBJ2-5; 9 nucleotides agree with TRBD1. The length of the CDR3 is 16 residues. Germline values: CDR1 MGHRA, CDR2 YSYEKL. V lost 0 bases and J lost 4; bases outside the gene matches: 6. CDR3 in amino acids: CASSQEGDRVGETQYF. CDR3 in DNA: TGCGCCAGCAGCCAAGAAGGGGACAGGGTAGGAGAGACCCAGTACTTC.

This clone showed up just a few times. V gene TRBV30 combines with J gene TRBJ1-1, with unresolved D. V shed 2 bases and J shed 6 bases, with 16 bases lying between them. Germline values: CDR1 GTSNPN, CDR2 SVGIG (reference sequence). CDR3 length equals 14 residues. CDR3 protein: CAWSFGQTTPEAFF. The CDR3 nucleotides read TGTGCCTGGAGTTTCGGGCAGACCACACCTGAAGCTTTCTTT.

V usage is TRBV14 and J usage is TRBJ1-3; tentatively, D is TRBD1 (5 bases). CDR3 size: 16 residues. The V gene's germline CDR1 is SGHDN and CDR2 FVKESK. V lost 1 base and J 0 bases, leaving 10 bases between the germline ends. Here the CDR3 reads CASSQGGLISGNTIYF. The DNA of the CDR3 is TGTGCCAGCAGCCAAGGGGGACTCATCTCTGGAAACACCATATATTTT. Drawing the rest from reference TRBV14 and TRBJ1-3, the complete variable domain is EAGVTQFPSHSVIEKGQTVTLRCDPISGHDNLYWYRRVMGKEIKFLLHFVKESKQDESGMPNNRFLAERTGGTYSTLKVQPAELEDSGVYFCASSQGGLISGNTIYFGEGSWLTVV.

This clone has more than one count but fewer than ten. This sequence joins TRBV7-9 and TRBJ1-5; D ambiguous. The CDR3 extends over 18 amino acids. V was pared by 0 bases and J by 0 bases, with 15 bases between. Germline-derived CDR1 and CDR2 are SEHNR and FQNEAQ (reference sequence). The CDR3 protein is CASSLAPPGIDSNQPQHF. As DNA, the CDR3 is TGTGCCAGCAGCTTAGCGCCCCCGGGAATCGATAGCAATCAGCCCCAGCATTTT.

V and J are TRBV19 and TRBJ1-1; D call uncertain. The CDR3 loop spans 15 amino acids. Germline-derived CDR1 and CDR2 are LNHDA and SQIVND (reference sequence). Trimming removed 3 bases at V and 1 base at J, with 12 bases between. The CDR3 loop reads CASSIISEGNTEAFF. CDR3 sequence (DNA): TGTGCCAGTAGTATCATATCCGAAGGGAACACTGAAGCTTTCTTT. Full variable domain (remainder filled in from reference TRBV19 and TRBJ1-1): DGGITQSPKYLFRKEGQNVTLSCEQNLNHDAMYWYRQDPGQGLRLIYYSQIVNDFQKGDIAEGYSVSREKKESFPLTVTSAQKNPTAFYLCASSIISEGNTEAFFGQGTRLTVV.

This clone has a handful of counts. The CDR3: CASSLMQTANTEAFF. The CDR3 DNA reads TGTGCCAGCAGCTTAATGCAGACAGCGAACACTGAAGCTTTCTTT. This chain links TRBV7-9 with TRBJ1-1; a possible D gene is TRBD1 (5 bases). Germline-derived CDR1 and CDR2 are SEHNR and FQNEAQ (reference sequence). Trimming took off 2 bases at V and 1 base at J, with 11 bases between the two ends. The CDR3 loop spans 15 amino acids.

The chain couples TRBV4-1 to TRBJ1-2; D uncertain. Trimming removed 4 bases from V and 4 bases from J, with 10 bases in between. Germline values: CDR1 MGHRA, CDR2 YSYEKL. The CDR3 consists of 13 residues. The CDR3 DNA follows: TGCGCCAGCAGCCCGTCGGAGGGCTATGGCTACACCTTC. Its protein is CASSPSEGYGYTF.

This clone was detected only a few times. The chain employs TRBV23-1 and TRBJ1-6; possible D gene TRBD1, 5 bases. TRBV23-1 is noted as an ORF with a role that remains uncertain. V gave up 0 bases and J gave up 7 bases, with 10 bases separating them. This CDR3 region has 15 residues. CDR3 amino acids: CASSQSTVSNSPLHF. In DNA, the CDR3 is TGCGCCAGCAGTCAATCGACAGTTTCAAATTCACCCCTCCACTTT.

V usage is TRBV15 and J usage is TRBJ1-2, with 9 bases lining up with TRBD1. The trim removed 4 bases at V and 3 bases at J, leaving 6 bases unmatched. From germline, CDR1 is LNHNV and CDR2 YYDKDF (reference sequence). This CDR3 contains 15 residues. CDR3 residues: CATSTTGGFDYGYTF. The CDR3 bases are TGTGCCACCAGCACTACAGGGGGCTTTGACTATGGCTACACCTTC.

This clone has just a few counts. The V gene is TRBV7-2, the J gene TRBJ1-3; tentatively, D is TRBD1 (6 bases). This CDR3 is built from 13 residues. Germline CDR1 reads SGHTA; CDR2 reads FQGNSA. V was cut by 5 bases and J by 5 bases, with 10 bases left in between. Written as DNA, the CDR3 is TGTGCCAGCAGCCCGGGACACCGAAACACCATATATTTT. This encodes CASSPGHRNTIYF.

There are a few counts of this clone. The genes are TRBV2 and TRBJ2-7; TRBD1 agrees at 8 bases. Germline assignment: CDR1 SNHLY and CDR2 FYNNEI. The V gene end was trimmed by 4 bases and the J gene end by 2 bases; junction bases not matched to a gene: 4. The CDR3 has 14 amino acids. This CDR3 reads CASSGQGAPYEQYF. The CDR3, as DNA: TGTGCCAGCAGTGGGCAGGGGGCACCCTACGAGCAGTACTTC. Complete variable domain (other parts from reference TRBV2 and TRBJ2-7): EPEVTQTPSHQVTQMGQEVILRCVPISNHLYFYWYRQILGQKVEFLVSFYNNEISEKSEIFDDQFSVERPDGSNFTLKIRSTKLEDSAMYFCASSGQGAPYEQYFGPGTRLTVT.